This T cell receptor (beta chain) was recorded in a study of T-cell memory formation after mild COVID-19. Study-wide context: TCR clusters mostly belonged to single donors.

Employing constant-segment primers, 5'RACE generated TCR alpha and TCR beta cDNA libraries bearing sample barcodes and UMIs. TCRdb used MiXCR to reprocess the 5' RACE reads, holding one entry per CDR3 protein. This sample has 450,000 to 700,000 distinct CDR3 sequences, with 15% to 20% found just once. The CDR3 runs 14 residues. Trimming left V 4 bases short and J 3 bases short, with 11 bases between. Germline V gene sequence: CDR1 KGHDR, CDR2 SFDVKD. The clonotype comes from an adult woman who had mild COVID-19 (a few samples of this study predate the infection). Cell type and time point are not known. The chain carries TRBV24-1 and TRBJ2-5; maybe TRBD2 (6 bases). Material: PBMCs or a T cell subset sorted from them (not recorded which). The CDR3 nucleotides read TGTGCCACCAGTGACTATGGGACTGAAGAGACCCAGTACTTC. As protein: CATSDYGTEETQYF.